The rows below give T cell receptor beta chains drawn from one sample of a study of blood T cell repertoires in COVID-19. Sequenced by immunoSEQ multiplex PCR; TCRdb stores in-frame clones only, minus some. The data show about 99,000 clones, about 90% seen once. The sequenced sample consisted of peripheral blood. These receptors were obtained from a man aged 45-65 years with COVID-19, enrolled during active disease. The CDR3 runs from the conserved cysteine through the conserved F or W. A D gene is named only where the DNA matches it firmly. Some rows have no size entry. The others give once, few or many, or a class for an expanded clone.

CDR3nt: TGTGCCAGCAGCAGGACAGGGGGCTCCGCTGAAGCTTTCTTT; CDR3aa: CASSRTGGSAEAFF; j_gene: TRBJ1-1; abundance: .; d_gene: TRBD1; v_gene: TRBV7-9
CDR3nt: TGTGCCAGCAGCCAAGACGCGGGCACGTACTATGGCTACACCTTC; CDR3aa: CASSQDAGTYYGYTF; j_gene: TRBJ1-2; abundance: many; d_gene: .; v_gene: TRBV14
CDR3nt: TGTGCCAGCAGCTCCGGCTCACAGGGGCCCTACGAGCAGTACTTC; CDR3aa: CASSSGSQGPYEQYF; j_gene: TRBJ2-7; abundance: .; d_gene: TRBD1; v_gene: TRBV7-2
CDR3nt: TGTGCCAGCAGCTTAACGCGCGGTCTCACAGATACGCAGTATTTT; CDR3aa: CASSLTRGLTDTQYF; j_gene: TRBJ2-3; abundance: .; d_gene: .; v_gene: TRBV7-3
CDR3nt: TGTGCCAGCAGCCGTGTCCCGGGACAGAACTACAATGAGCAGTTCTTC; CDR3aa: CASSRVPGQNYNEQFF; j_gene: TRBJ2-1; abundance: .; d_gene: TRBD1; v_gene: TRBV5-5
CDR3nt: TGCACCAGCAGCCGGGTTTGCCTAGCGGGGCGCGTTGGGACCGGGGAGCTGTTTTTT; CDR3aa: CTSSRVCLAGRVGTGELFF; j_gene: TRBJ2-2; abundance: .; d_gene: .; v_gene: TRBV1
CDR3nt: TGCGCCAGCAGCACAGGGGAATTGATCACTGAAGCTTTCTTT; CDR3aa: CASSTGELITEAFF; j_gene: TRBJ1-1; abundance: .; d_gene: TRBD1; v_gene: TRBV5-1
CDR3nt: TGTGCCAGCAGCCAGGCCGGAACCGGGACAGGGTTGTTGCGGAAACTGTTTTTT; CDR3aa: CASSQAGTGTGLLRKLFF; j_gene: TRBJ1-4; abundance: .; d_gene: TRBD1; v_gene: TRBV3-1/TRBV3-2
CDR3nt: TGCGCCAGCAGCTTGTTAGGGGCAGAGGCCTATGGCTACACCTTC; CDR3aa: CASSLLGAEAYGYTF; j_gene: TRBJ1-2; abundance: .; d_gene: .; v_gene: TRBV5-1
CDR3nt: TGTGCCAGCAGTCCGACTAGCGGGGGAGGGTATGAGACCCAGTACTTC; CDR3aa: CASSPTSGGGYETQYF; j_gene: TRBJ2-5; abundance: .; d_gene: TRBD2; v_gene: TRBV11-1
CDR3nt: TGTGCCAGCCTCAGAGCGGGTCTCAATGAGCAGTTCTTC; CDR3aa: CASLRAGLNEQFF; j_gene: TRBJ2-1; abundance: .; d_gene: .; v_gene: TRBV27
CDR3nt: TGTGCCAGTAGTAAAGGACAGGGGAACACTGAAGCTTTCTTT; CDR3aa: CASSKGQGNTEAFF; j_gene: TRBJ1-1; abundance: .; d_gene: TRBD1; v_gene: TRBV19
CDR3nt: TGTGCCAGCAGTTACTTCGGGGGACAGAAATACAATGAGCAGTTCTTC; CDR3aa: CASSYFGGQKYNEQFF; j_gene: TRBJ2-1; abundance: .; d_gene: .; v_gene: TRBV6-5
CDR3nt: TGTGCCAGCAGCCAAGGAGGCGGGGGCACTGAAGCTTTCTTT; CDR3aa: CASSQGGGGTEAFF; j_gene: TRBJ1-1; abundance: .; d_gene: .; v_gene: TRBV3-1/TRBV3-2
CDR3nt: TGTGCTAGTGCCCCGCCGGACAGCTACTATGGCTACACCTTC; CDR3aa: CASAPPDSYYGYTF; j_gene: TRBJ1-2; abundance: .; d_gene: .; v_gene: TRBV12-5
CDR3nt: TGTGCCAGCAGTTTCCAGGGGACGGGGAATGAGCAGTTCTTC; CDR3aa: CASSFQGTGNEQFF; j_gene: TRBJ2-1; abundance: .; d_gene: .; v_gene: TRBV27
CDR3nt: TGTGCCAGCAGCTTGTGGGGAGGAGTCGAGCAGTACTTC; CDR3aa: CASSLWGGVEQYF; j_gene: TRBJ2-7; abundance: .; d_gene: .; v_gene: TRBV5-4
CDR3nt: TGTGCCAGCAGGCGGGACAGGGGATATGAAAAACTGTTTTTT; CDR3aa: CASRRDRGYEKLFF; j_gene: TRBJ1-4; abundance: .; d_gene: TRBD1; v_gene: TRBV7-8
CDR3nt: TGTGCCAGCAGCTTTGCTGACACCTATGGCTACACCTTC; CDR3aa: CASSFADTYGYTF; j_gene: TRBJ1-2; abundance: .; d_gene: .; v_gene: TRBV7-3
CDR3nt: TGTGCCAGCAGCTTGGCGGGCGCCTACGAGCAGTACTTC; CDR3aa: CASSLAGAYEQYF; j_gene: TRBJ2-7; abundance: many; d_gene: .; v_gene: TRBV7-2
CDR3nt: TGCGCCAGCAGCTTGGCCTTGTGGGGGCCTGAGCAGTTCTTC; CDR3aa: CASSLALWGPEQFF; j_gene: TRBJ2-1; abundance: .; d_gene: .; v_gene: TRBV5-1
CDR3nt: TGCGCCAGCAGGGACTCAGGGGCCAATACGCAGTATTTT; CDR3aa: CASRDSGANTQYF; j_gene: TRBJ2-3; abundance: once; d_gene: .; v_gene: TRBV5-1
CDR3nt: TGTGCCAGCAGCCAGGGGGCGGGGCTTTACAATGAGCAGTTCTTC; CDR3aa: CASSQGAGLYNEQFF; j_gene: TRBJ2-1; abundance: few; d_gene: TRBD1; v_gene: TRBV7-8
CDR3nt: TGTGCCAGCAGCTTTTTTGGGACTAATGATAAGGGCGGCTACACCTTC; CDR3aa: CASSFFGTNDKGGYTF; j_gene: TRBJ1-2; abundance: .; d_gene: .; v_gene: TRBV7-2
CDR3nt: TGTGCCAGCAGCCCCCGGACAGGGGCGTCCCGGAAACTGTTTTTT; CDR3aa: CASSPRTGASRKLFF; j_gene: TRBJ1-4; abundance: .; d_gene: TRBD1; v_gene: TRBV7-8
CDR3nt: TGTGCCTGGAGGACAGGGATGGGGGCTAATGAAAAACTGTTTTTT; CDR3aa: CAWRTGMGANEKLFF; j_gene: TRBJ1-4; abundance: once; d_gene: TRBD1; v_gene: TRBV30
CDR3nt: TGTGCCAGCAGCTTGAGACAGAAGAATCAGCCCCAGCATTTT; CDR3aa: CASSLRQKNQPQHF; j_gene: TRBJ1-5; abundance: few; d_gene: .; v_gene: TRBV5-5
CDR3nt: TGTGCCAGCAGCGTCGGCGGGGGTAGCACAGATACGCAGTATTTT; CDR3aa: CASSVGGGSTDTQYF; j_gene: TRBJ2-3; abundance: .; d_gene: TRBD2; v_gene: TRBV9
CDR3nt: TGCGCCAGCAGTGAGTCTAGGGGGAAGGCTGAAGCTTTCTTT; CDR3aa: CASSESRGKAEAFF; j_gene: TRBJ1-1; abundance: .; d_gene: .; v_gene: TRBV10-1
CDR3nt: TGCGCCAGCAGCCAAGAAGGCAGGTATAATGAAAAACTGTTTTTT; CDR3aa: CASSQEGRYNEKLFF; j_gene: TRBJ1-4; abundance: .; d_gene: .; v_gene: TRBV4-1
CDR3nt: TGTGCCAGCAGGTCTCACACCGGGGAGCTGTTTTTT; CDR3aa: CASRSHTGELFF; j_gene: TRBJ2-2; abundance: .; d_gene: .; v_gene: TRBV6-6
CDR3nt: TGTGCCTGGAGTGTAGGACTGGCTAGCGGCGAGCAGTACTTC; CDR3aa: CAWSVGLASGEQYF; j_gene: TRBJ2-7; abundance: once; d_gene: TRBD2; v_gene: TRBV30
CDR3nt: TGTGCCAGCTCACCGTTTCAGACTAGCGGGCTTGGTGAGCAGTTCTTC; CDR3aa: CASSPFQTSGLGEQFF; j_gene: TRBJ2-1; abundance: .; d_gene: TRBD2; v_gene: TRBV18
CDR3nt: TGTGCCAGCAGCCCCCGCGGACTAGCGGGGCGAGATACGCAGTATTTT; CDR3aa: CASSPRGLAGRDTQYF; j_gene: TRBJ2-3; abundance: .; d_gene: TRBD2; v_gene: TRBV11-1
CDR3nt: TGTGCCAGCAGCCACTCAGGACAGGGCCCTTCACCCCTCCACTTT; CDR3aa: CASSHSGQGPSPLHF; j_gene: TRBJ1-6; abundance: .; d_gene: TRBD1; v_gene: TRBV3-1/TRBV3-2
CDR3nt: TGTGCCAGCAGCACAGAAACAGATACGCAGTATTTT; CDR3aa: CASSTETDTQYF; j_gene: TRBJ2-3; abundance: .; d_gene: .; v_gene: TRBV7-9
CDR3nt: TGCGCCAGCAGCTTGATCCGGGGTGGGTATGGCTACACCTTC; CDR3aa: CASSLIRGGYGYTF; j_gene: TRBJ1-2; abundance: .; d_gene: .; v_gene: TRBV5-1
CDR3nt: TGCGCCAGCAGCTGGGCACCGGGACAGATTCCCTACGAGCAGTACTTC; CDR3aa: CASSWAPGQIPYEQYF; j_gene: TRBJ2-7; abundance: .; d_gene: TRBD1; v_gene: TRBV5-1
CDR3nt: TGTGCCAGCAGCCGAAAGACTAGCGGGGGGGATGAGCAGTACTTC; CDR3aa: CASSRKTSGGDEQYF; j_gene: TRBJ2-7; abundance: .; d_gene: TRBD2; v_gene: TRBV3-1/TRBV3-2
CDR3nt: TGTGCCGTAGCGGGGGGGCCTCGTAGTGAGCAGTTCTTC; CDR3aa: CAVAGGPRSEQFF; j_gene: TRBJ2-1; abundance: .; d_gene: TRBD2; v_gene: TRBV19
CDR3nt: TGTGCCAGCAGCGTCTTGACAGATACGCAGTATTTT; CDR3aa: CASSVLTDTQYF; j_gene: TRBJ2-3; abundance: .; d_gene: .; v_gene: TRBV9
CDR3nt: TGTGCCAGCAGCTTGCGAGGAGTCGAAAAACTGTTTTTT; CDR3aa: CASSLRGVEKLFF; j_gene: TRBJ1-4; abundance: .; d_gene: .; v_gene: TRBV5-6
CDR3nt: TGTGCCAGTGACCCGGGAGGGACCCGCTATGGCTACACCTTC; CDR3aa: CASDPGGTRYGYTF; j_gene: TRBJ1-2; abundance: .; d_gene: .; v_gene: TRBV19
CDR3nt: TGCGCCAGCAGCTTGGGAGGGAGTGGCGGCACAGATACGCAGTATTTT; CDR3aa: CASSLGGSGGTDTQYF; j_gene: TRBJ2-3; abundance: .; d_gene: .; v_gene: TRBV5-1
CDR3nt: TGTGCCAGCAGCCCCGGGACTAGCGGGGGCGCTCCAAGCACAGATACGCAGTATTTT; CDR3aa: CASSPGTSGGAPSTDTQYF; j_gene: TRBJ2-3; abundance: .; d_gene: TRBD2; v_gene: TRBV7-3
CDR3nt: TGTGCCAGTCGATCGATAAAAGCACGGAGAAGGAATGAGCAGTTCTTC; CDR3aa: CASRSIKARRRNEQFF; j_gene: TRBJ2-1; abundance: .; d_gene: .; v_gene: TRBV19
CDR3nt: TGTGCCAGTAGGGACTCCCTTGGGTCCTACAATGAGCAGTTCTTC; CDR3aa: CASRDSLGSYNEQFF; j_gene: TRBJ2-1; abundance: .; d_gene: .; v_gene: TRBV25-1
CDR3nt: TGTGCCACCAGCAGAGGGGACACTAACACCGGGGAGCTGTTTTTT; CDR3aa: CATSRGDTNTGELFF; j_gene: TRBJ2-2; abundance: .; d_gene: .; v_gene: TRBV15
CDR3nt: TGCGCCAGCAGCTTGTCGGGGGTTACTAATGAAAAACTGTTTTTT; CDR3aa: CASSLSGVTNEKLFF; j_gene: TRBJ1-4; abundance: .; d_gene: .; v_gene: TRBV5-1
CDR3nt: TGTGCCAGTAGTATAACGGGCTATGGCTACACCTTC; CDR3aa: CASSITGYGYTF; j_gene: TRBJ1-2; abundance: .; d_gene: .; v_gene: TRBV19
CDR3nt: TGTGCCACCAGTGATTCGGACAGCGCGGATCTTTTAGGATATGGCTACACCTTT; CDR3aa: CATSDSDSADLLGYGYTF; j_gene: TRBJ1-2; abundance: .; d_gene: .; v_gene: TRBV24-1
CDR3nt: TGTGCCAGCAGTTTACACGGACTACTCTACAATGAGCAGTTCTTC; CDR3aa: CASSLHGLLYNEQFF; j_gene: TRBJ2-1; abundance: .; d_gene: .; v_gene: TRBV28
CDR3nt: TGTGCCAGCAGCTTGGGACCTAACAGTAGGAACACTGAAGCTTTCTTT; CDR3aa: CASSLGPNSRNTEAFF; j_gene: TRBJ1-1; abundance: .; d_gene: .; v_gene: TRBV5-5
CDR3nt: TGTGCCAGCAGTACCACAGGGACCTCTGGAAACACCATATATTTT; CDR3aa: CASSTTGTSGNTIYF; j_gene: TRBJ1-3; abundance: .; d_gene: .; v_gene: TRBV6-5
CDR3nt: TGTGCCAGCGGTTTTGTGGGCCGACCTAATCAGCCCCAGCATTTT; CDR3aa: CASGFVGRPNQPQHF; j_gene: TRBJ1-5; abundance: .; d_gene: .; v_gene: TRBV19